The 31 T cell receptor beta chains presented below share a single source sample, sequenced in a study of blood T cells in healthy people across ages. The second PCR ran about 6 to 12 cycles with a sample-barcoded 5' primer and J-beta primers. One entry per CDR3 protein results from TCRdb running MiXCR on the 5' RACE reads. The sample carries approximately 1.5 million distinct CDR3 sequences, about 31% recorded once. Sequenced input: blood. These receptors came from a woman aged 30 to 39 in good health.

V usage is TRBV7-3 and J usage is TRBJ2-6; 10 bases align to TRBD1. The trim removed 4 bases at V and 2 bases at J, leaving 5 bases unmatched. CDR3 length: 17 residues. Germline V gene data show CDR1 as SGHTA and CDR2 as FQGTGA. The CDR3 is CASSSTGGGAGANVLTF. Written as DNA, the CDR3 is TGTGCCAGCAGCTCGACAGGGGGCGGGGCTGGGGCCAACGTCCTGACTTTC. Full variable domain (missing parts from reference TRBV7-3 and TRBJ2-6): GAGVSQTPSNKVTEKGKYVELRCDPISGHTALYWYRQSLGQGPEFLIYFQGTGAADDSGLPNDRFFAVRPEGSVSTLKIQRTERGDSAVYLCASSSTGGGAGANVLTFGAGSRLTVL.

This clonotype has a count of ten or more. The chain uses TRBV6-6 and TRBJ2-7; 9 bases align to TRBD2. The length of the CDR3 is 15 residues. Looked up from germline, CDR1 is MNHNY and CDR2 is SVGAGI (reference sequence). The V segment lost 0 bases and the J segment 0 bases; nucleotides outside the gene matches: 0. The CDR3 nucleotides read TGTGCCAGCAGTTACTCTAGCGGGAGCTCCTACGAGCAGTACTTC. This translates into CASSYSSGSSYEQYF.

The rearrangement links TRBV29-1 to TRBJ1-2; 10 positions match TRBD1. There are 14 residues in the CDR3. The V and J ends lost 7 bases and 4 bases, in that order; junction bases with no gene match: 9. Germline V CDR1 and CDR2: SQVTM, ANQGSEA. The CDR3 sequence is CSASSRDRGYGYTF. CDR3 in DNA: TGCAGCGCAAGTAGCAGGGACAGGGGCTATGGCTACACCTTC.

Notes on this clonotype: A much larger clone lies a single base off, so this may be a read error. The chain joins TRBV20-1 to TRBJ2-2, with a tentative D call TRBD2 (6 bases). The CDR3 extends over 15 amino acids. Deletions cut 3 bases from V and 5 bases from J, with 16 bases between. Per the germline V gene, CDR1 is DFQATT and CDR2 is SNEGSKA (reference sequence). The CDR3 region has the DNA TGCAGTGCTAGGGTTAGCAGGAGGGAAACCGGGGAGCTGTTTTTT. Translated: CSARVSRRETGELFF.

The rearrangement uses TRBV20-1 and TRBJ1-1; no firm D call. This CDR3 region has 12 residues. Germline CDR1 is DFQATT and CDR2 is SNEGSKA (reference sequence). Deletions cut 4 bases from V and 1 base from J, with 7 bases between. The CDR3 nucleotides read TGCAGTGCTATCTCAGCGAACACTGAAGCTTTCTTT. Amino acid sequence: CSAISANTEAFF.

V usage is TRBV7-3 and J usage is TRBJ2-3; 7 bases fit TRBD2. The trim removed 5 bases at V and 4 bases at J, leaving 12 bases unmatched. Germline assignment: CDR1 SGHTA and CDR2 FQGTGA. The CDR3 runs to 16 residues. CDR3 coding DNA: TGTGCCAGCAGCCCGAAGTCGGGAGGTTTGCCAGATACGCAGTATTTT. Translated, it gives CASSPKSGGLPDTQYF.

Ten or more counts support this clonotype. CDR3 loop: CASSQGLAGGNEQFF. The CDR3 bases are TGCGCCAGCAGCCAAGGGCTAGCGGGAGGAAATGAGCAGTTCTTC. The chain couples TRBV4-1 to TRBJ2-1, with 11 bases that match TRBD2. The V gene's germline CDR1 is MGHRA and CDR2 YSYEKL. Unmatched junction bases numbered 3, after V lost 1 base and J lost 7 bases. CDR3 length equals 15 residues.

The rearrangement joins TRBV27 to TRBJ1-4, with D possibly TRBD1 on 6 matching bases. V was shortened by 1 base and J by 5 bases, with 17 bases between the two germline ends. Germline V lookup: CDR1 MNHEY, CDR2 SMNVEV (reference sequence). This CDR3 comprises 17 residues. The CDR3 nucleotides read TGTGCCAGCAGTTTATGGTCCCGGGGGGGGCTAAATGAAAAACTGTTTTTT. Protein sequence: CASSLWSRGGLNEKLFF.

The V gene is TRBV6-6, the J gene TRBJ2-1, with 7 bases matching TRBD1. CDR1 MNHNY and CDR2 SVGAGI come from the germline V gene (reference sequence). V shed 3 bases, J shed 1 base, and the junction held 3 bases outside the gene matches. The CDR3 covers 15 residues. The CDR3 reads CASSYPTGSYNEQFF. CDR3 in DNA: TGTGCCAGCAGTTATCCGACAGGGTCCTACAATGAGCAGTTCTTC.

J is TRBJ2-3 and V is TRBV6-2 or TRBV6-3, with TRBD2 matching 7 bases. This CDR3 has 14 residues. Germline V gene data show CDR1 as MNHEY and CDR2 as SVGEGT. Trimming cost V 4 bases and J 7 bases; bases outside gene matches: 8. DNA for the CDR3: TGTGCCAGCAGTTTGGTGGCTAGCGGCAATACGCAGTATTTT. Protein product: CASSLVASGNTQYF.

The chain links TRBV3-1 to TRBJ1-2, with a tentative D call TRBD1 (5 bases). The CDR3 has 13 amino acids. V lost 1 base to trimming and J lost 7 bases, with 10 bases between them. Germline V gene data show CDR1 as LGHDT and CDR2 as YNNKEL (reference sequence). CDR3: CASSQAGTAGYTF. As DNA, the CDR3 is TGTGCCAGCAGCCAAGCAGGGACGGCTGGCTACACCTTC.

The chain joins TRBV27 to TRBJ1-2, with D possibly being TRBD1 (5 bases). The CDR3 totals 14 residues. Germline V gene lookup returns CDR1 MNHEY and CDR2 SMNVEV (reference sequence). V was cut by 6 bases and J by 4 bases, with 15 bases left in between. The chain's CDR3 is CASRIPGTFYGYTF. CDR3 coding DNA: TGTGCCAGCAGAATACCTGGGACCTTCTATGGCTACACCTTC.

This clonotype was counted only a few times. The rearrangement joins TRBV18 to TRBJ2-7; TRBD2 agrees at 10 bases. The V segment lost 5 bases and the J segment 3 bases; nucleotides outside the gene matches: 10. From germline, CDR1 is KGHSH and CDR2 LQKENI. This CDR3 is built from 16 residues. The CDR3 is CASSASPSGGLYEQYF. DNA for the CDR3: TGTGCCAGCTCAGCTTCTCCTAGCGGGGGCCTCTACGAGCAGTACTTC.

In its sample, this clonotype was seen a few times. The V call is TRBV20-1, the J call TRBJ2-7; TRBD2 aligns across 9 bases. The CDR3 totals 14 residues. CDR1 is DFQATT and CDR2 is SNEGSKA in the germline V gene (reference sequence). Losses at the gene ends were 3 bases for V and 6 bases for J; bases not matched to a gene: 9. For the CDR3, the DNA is TGCAGTGCTAGTCCAGCGGGGGGATTGGGCGAGCAGTACTTC. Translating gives CSASPAGGLGEQYF.

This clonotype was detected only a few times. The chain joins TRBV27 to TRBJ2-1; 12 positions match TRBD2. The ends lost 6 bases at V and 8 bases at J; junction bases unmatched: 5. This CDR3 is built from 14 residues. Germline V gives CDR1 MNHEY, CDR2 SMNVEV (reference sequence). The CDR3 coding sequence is TGTGCCAGCAGCTGGACTAGCGGGGTCCATGAGCAGTTCTTC. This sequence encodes CASSWTSGVHEQFF.

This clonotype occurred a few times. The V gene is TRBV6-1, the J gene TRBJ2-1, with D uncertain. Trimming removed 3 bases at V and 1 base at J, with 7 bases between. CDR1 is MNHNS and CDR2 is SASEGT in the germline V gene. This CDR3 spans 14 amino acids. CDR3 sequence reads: CASSESRSYNEQFF. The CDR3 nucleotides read TGTGCCAGCAGTGAGTCACGGTCCTACAATGAGCAGTTCTTC.

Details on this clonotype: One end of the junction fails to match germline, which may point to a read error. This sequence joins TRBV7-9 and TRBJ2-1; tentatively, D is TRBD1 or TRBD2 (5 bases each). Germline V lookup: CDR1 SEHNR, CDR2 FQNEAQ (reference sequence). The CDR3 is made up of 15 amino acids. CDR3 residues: CASSLVRDPYNVQFF. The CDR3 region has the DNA TGTGCCAGCAGCTTAGTTCGGGACCCCTACAATGTGCAGTTCTTC.

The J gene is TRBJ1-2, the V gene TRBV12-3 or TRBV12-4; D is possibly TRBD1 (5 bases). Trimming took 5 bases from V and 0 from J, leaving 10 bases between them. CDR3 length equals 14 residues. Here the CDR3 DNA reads TGTGCCAGCAGTGGTCTGACAGCTAACTATGGCTACACCTTC. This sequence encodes CASSGLTANYGYTF.

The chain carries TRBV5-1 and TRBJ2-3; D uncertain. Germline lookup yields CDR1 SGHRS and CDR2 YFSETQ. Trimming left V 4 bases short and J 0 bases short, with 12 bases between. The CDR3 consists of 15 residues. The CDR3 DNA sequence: TGCGCCAGCAGCCCTAGGGCTGTTAGCACAGATACGCAGTATTTT. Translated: CASSPRAVSTDTQYF.

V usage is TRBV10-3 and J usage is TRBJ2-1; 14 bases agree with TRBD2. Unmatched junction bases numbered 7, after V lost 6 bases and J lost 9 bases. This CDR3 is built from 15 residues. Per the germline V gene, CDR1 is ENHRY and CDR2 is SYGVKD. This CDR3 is CAIRGGLAGVSEQFF. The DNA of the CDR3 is TGTGCCATCAGGGGGGGACTAGCGGGAGTTAGTGAGCAGTTCTTC.

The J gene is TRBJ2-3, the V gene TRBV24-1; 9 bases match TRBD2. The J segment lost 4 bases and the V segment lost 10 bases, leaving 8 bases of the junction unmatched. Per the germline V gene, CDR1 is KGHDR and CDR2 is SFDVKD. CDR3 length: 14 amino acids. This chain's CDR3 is CATARRGGSDTQYF. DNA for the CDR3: TGTGCCACAGCTAGGCGGGGGGGATCAGATACGCAGTATTTT.

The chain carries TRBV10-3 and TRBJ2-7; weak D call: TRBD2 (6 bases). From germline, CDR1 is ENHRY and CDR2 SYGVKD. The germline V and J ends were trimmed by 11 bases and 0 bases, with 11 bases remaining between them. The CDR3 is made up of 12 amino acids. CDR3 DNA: TGTGCCGCCGGGAGTAGCTCCTACGAGCAGTACTTC. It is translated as CAAGSSSYEQYF.

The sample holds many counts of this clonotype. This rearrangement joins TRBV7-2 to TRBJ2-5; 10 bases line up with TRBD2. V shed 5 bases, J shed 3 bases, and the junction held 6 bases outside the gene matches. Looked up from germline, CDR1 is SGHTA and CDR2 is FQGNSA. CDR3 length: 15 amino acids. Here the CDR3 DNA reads TGTGCCAGCAGCCCAAGCGGGAGGGTTGAAGAGACCCAGTACTTC. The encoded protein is CASSPSGRVEETQYF. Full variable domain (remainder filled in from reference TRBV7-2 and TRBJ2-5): GAGVSQSPSNKVTEKGKDVELRCDPISGHTALYWYRQSLGQGLEFLIYFQGNSAPDKSGLPSDRFSAERTGGSVSTLTIQRTQQEDSAVYLCASSPSGRVEETQYFGPGTRLLVL.

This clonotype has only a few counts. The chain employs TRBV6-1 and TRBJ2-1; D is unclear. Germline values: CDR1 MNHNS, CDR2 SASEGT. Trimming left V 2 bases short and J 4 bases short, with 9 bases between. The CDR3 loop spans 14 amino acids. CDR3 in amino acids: CASSESPMYNEQFF. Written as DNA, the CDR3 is TGTGCCAGCAGTGAAAGCCCAATGTACAATGAGCAGTTCTTC.

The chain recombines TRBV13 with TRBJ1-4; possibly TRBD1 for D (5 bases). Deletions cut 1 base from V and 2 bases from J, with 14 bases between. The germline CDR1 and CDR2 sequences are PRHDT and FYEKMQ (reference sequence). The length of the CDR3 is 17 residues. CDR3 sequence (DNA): TGTGCCAGCAGCTTAGCGGGGCACGGGAACACTAATGAAAAACTGTTTTTT. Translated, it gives CASSLAGHGNTNEKLFF.

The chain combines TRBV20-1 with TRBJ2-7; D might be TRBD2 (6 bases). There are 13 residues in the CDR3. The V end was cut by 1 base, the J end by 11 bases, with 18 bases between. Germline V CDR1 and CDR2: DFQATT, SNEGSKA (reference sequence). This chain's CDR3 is CSARVGSQETKYF. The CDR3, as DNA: TGCAGTGCTAGAGTCGGGAGCCAAGAGACCAAGTACTTC.

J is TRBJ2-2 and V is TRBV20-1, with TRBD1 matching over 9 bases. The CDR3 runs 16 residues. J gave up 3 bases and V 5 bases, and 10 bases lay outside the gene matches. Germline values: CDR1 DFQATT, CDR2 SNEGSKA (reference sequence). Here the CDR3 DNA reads TGCAGTGCTGCGTACCCGGGGACAGGGTACACCGGGGAGCTGTTTTTT. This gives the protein CSAAYPGTGYTGELFF.

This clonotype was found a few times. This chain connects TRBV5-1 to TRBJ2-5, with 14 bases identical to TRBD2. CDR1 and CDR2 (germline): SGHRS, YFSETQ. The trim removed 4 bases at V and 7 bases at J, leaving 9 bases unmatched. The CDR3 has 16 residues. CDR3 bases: TGCGCCAGCAGCGGCGGGACTAGCGGGGGCCCTTTGACCCAGTACTTC. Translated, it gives CASSGGTSGGPLTQYF.

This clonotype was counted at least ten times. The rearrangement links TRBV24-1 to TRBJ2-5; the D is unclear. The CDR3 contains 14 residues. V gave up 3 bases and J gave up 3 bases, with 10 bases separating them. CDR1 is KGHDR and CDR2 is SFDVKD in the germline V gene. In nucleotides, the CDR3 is TGTGCCACCAGTGATGAGGCAGCTAAAGAGACCCAGTACTTC. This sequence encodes CATSDEAAKETQYF.

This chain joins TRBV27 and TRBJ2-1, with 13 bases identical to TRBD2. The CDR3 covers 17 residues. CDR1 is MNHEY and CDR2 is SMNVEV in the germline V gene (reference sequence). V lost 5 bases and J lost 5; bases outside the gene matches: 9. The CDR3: CASSPLTSGRTNNEQFF. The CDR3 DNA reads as TGTGCCAGCAGTCCCCTGACTAGCGGGAGGACAAACAATGAGCAGTTCTTC.

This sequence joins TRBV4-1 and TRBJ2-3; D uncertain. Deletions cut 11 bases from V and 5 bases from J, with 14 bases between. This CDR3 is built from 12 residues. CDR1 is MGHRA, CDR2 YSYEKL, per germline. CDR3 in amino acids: CASGRVGDTQYF. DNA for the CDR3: TGCGCCTCCGGCCGGGTTGGAGATACGCAGTATTTT.